This is a list of T cell receptor beta chains from one sample in a study of T cells in localized non-small cell lung cancer. Profiled with immunoSEQ multiplex PCR; TCRdb holds only in-frame clones, not every one. The top ten clones hold around a third of a sample with 25,000 to 40,000 clones, over 65% of them seen once. The source material was peripheral blood, sampled before any cancer treatment. The receptors were gathered from a male donor aged 60 or older with stage II squamous cell lung carcinoma. Each CDR3 is given with its conserved first and last residue. The D gene is left open where the match is weak. For some rows the clone size is stated as once, few or many, or as a class when expanded; others skip it.

V: TRBV30; size: few; length: 17; J: TRBJ1-6; D: NA; DNA: TGTGCCTGGAGTGCCTTAGGCAGGAGCTCCTATAATTCACCCCTCCACTTT; CDR3: CAWSALGRSSYNSPLHF
V: TRBV18; size: NA; length: 17; J: TRBJ2-7; D: NA; DNA: TGTGCCAGCTCCTACGACAGTCAAGGGAGGAGTCCGTACGAGCAGTACTTC; CDR3: CASSYDSQGRSPYEQYF
V: TRBV9; size: NA; length: 14; J: TRBJ1-2; D: TRBD1; DNA: TGTGCCAGCAGCGCTGGGGGACAGGGAAGAGGCTACACCTTC; CDR3: CASSAGGQGRGYTF
V: TRBV28; size: NA; length: 14; J: TRBJ1-5; D: TRBD1; DNA: TGTGCCAGCAGCCAGACAGGGAACAATCAGCCCCAGCATTTT; CDR3: CASSQTGNNQPQHF
V: TRBV18; size: NA; length: 16; J: TRBJ2-3; D: NA; DNA: TGTGCCAGCTCACGGGTTGGGGCTAGCGTTACAGATACGCAGTATTTT; CDR3: CASSRVGASVTDTQYF
V: TRBV18; size: once; length: 12; J: TRBJ2-1; D: TRBD2; DNA: TGTGCCAGCTCACCGCTAGCGGCAGAGCAGTTCTTC; CDR3: CASSPLAAEQFF
V: TRBV5-4; size: once; length: 14; J: TRBJ1-4; D: NA; DNA: TGTGCCAGCAGCCAGCCTGACGGTAATGAAAAACTGTTTTTT; CDR3: CASSQPDGNEKLFF
V: TRBV18; size: NA; length: 13; J: TRBJ1-2; D: NA; DNA: TGTGCCAGCTCACCACAGAGTAACTATGGCTACACCTTC; CDR3: CASSPQSNYGYTF
V: TRBV2; size: NA; length: 15; J: TRBJ2-2; D: NA; DNA: TGTGCCAGCAGGCGAGAAAGGAGAACGGCCGGGGAGCTGTTTTTT; CDR3: CASRRERRTAGELFF
V: TRBV2; size: NA; length: 13; J: TRBJ2-2; D: NA; DNA: TGTGCCAGCAGTGAGACCAGAACCGGGGAGCTGTTTTTT; CDR3: CASSETRTGELFF
V: TRBV28; size: NA; length: 14; J: TRBJ2-1; D: NA; DNA: TGTGCCAGCAGTTTGATGGGAGGAGCCAATGAGCAGTTCTTC; CDR3: CASSLMGGANEQFF
V: TRBV5-4; size: NA; length: 15; J: TRBJ1-2; D: NA; DNA: TGTGCCAGCAGCTTGGTGGCAGGGGATAACTATGGCTACACCTTC; CDR3: CASSLVAGDNYGYTF
V: TRBV7-9; size: few; length: 11; J: TRBJ1-2; D: NA; DNA: TGTGCCAGCAGCCTGGACGGTGGCTACACCTTC; CDR3: CASSLDGGYTF
V: TRBV30; size: few; length: 14; J: TRBJ1-1; D: NA; DNA: TGTGCCCGCCATTTGGGAGGGACGAACACTGAAGCTTTCTTT; CDR3: CARHLGGTNTEAFF
V: TRBV2; size: NA; length: 11; J: TRBJ2-5; D: NA; DNA: TGTGCCGGGGGTCAAGGGGAGACCCAGTACTTC; CDR3: CAGGQGETQYF
V: TRBV6-5; size: NA; length: 14; J: TRBJ2-7; D: NA; DNA: TGTGCCAGCAGTGAAGACAGAGTATCCTACGAGCAGTACTTC; CDR3: CASSEDRVSYEQYF
V: TRBV5-1; size: few; length: 14; J: TRBJ2-1; D: TRBD1; DNA: TGCGCCAGCAGCTTGCTGACAGGGGACAATGAGCAGTTCTTC; CDR3: CASSLLTGDNEQFF
V: TRBV7-9; size: NA; length: 13; J: TRBJ1-2; D: NA; DNA: TGTGCCAGCAGCTTAGGAGGGGCGGGTGGCTACACCTTC; CDR3: CASSLGGAGGYTF
V: TRBV18; size: NA; length: 18; J: TRBJ2-4; D: TRBD1; DNA: TGTGCCAGCTCTCGAGAGCCGGGACAGGGGGCTGGCAAAAACATTCAGTACTTC; CDR3: CASSREPGQGAGKNIQYF
V: TRBV30; size: few; length: 13; J: TRBJ1-1; D: NA; DNA: TGTGCCTGGAGTCAGAAGGGACTTACTGAAGCTTTCTTT; CDR3: CAWSQKGLTEAFF
V: TRBV6-6; size: NA; length: 15; J: TRBJ1-3; D: NA; DNA: TGTGCCAGCAGTTACTCAGGAGGTTCTGGAAACACCATATATTTT; CDR3: CASSYSGGSGNTIYF
V: TRBV2; size: NA; length: 12; J: TRBJ1-1; D: NA; DNA: TGTGCCAGCAGTGCGGGGACCGTAGGAGCTTTCTTT; CDR3: CASSAGTVGAFF
V: TRBV27; size: NA; length: 15; J: TRBJ1-3; D: NA; DNA: TGTGCCAGCAGTTTCAAGGGTAGCTCTGGAAACACCATATATTTT; CDR3: CASSFKGSSGNTIYF
V: TRBV2; size: NA; length: 13; J: TRBJ1-1; D: NA; DNA: TGTGCCAGCAGTGACACTTGGAGCACTGAAGCTTTCTTT; CDR3: CASSDTWSTEAFF
V: TRBV5-1; size: NA; length: 14; J: TRBJ2-1; D: TRBD1; DNA: TGCGCCAGCAGAGAACAGGGGGCGGCCAATGAGCAGTTCTTC; CDR3: CASREQGAANEQFF
V: TRBV6-1; size: few; length: 14; J: TRBJ1-2; D: NA; DNA: TGTGCCAGCAACCCCAGGAGAGAAAGCTATGGCTACACCTTC; CDR3: CASNPRRESYGYTF
V: TRBV10-1; size: NA; length: 18; J: TRBJ2-1; D: NA; DNA: TGCGCCAGCAGGGCCGGGACTGAGGCGCCCGACTCCTACAATGAGCAGTTCTTC; CDR3: CASRAGTEAPDSYNEQFF
V: TRBV7-6; size: few; length: 16; J: TRBJ2-6; D: NA; DNA: TGTGCCAGCAGCTCCCGTCCAGGGGATGGGGCCAACGTCCTGACTTTC; CDR3: CASSSRPGDGANVLTF
V: TRBV27; size: NA; length: 16; J: TRBJ2-3; D: TRBD2; DNA: TGTGCCAGCAGTTTAGGCCCGGGACTAGGGGGGGATACGCAGTATTTT; CDR3: CASSLGPGLGGDTQYF
V: TRBV5-1; size: once; length: 16; J: TRBJ2-1; D: TRBD2; DNA: TGCGCCAGCAGCTCACTGTCGGGACTAGCGCCGAATGAGCAGTTCTTC; CDR3: CASSSLSGLAPNEQFF
V: TRBV29-1; size: NA; length: 13; J: TRBJ2-5; D: TRBD2; DNA: TGCAGCGTGAGGGAGGGCAGAGGGGAGACCCAGTACTTC; CDR3: CSVREGRGETQYF
V: TRBV2; size: few; length: 13; J: TRBJ2-3; D: NA; DNA: TGTGCCAGCAGGGACGGAAGCACAGATACGCAGTATTTT; CDR3: CASRDGSTDTQYF
V: TRBV30; size: NA; length: 13; J: TRBJ1-2; D: NA; DNA: TGTGCCTGGAGTGTAAGATCGAACTATGGCTACACCTTC; CDR3: CAWSVRSNYGYTF
V: TRBV30; size: NA; length: 12; J: TRBJ1-4; D: NA; DNA: TGTGCCCACGGACATACTAATGAAAAACTGTTTTTT; CDR3: CAHGHTNEKLFF
V: TRBV18; size: NA; length: 15; J: TRBJ1-4; D: NA; DNA: TGTGCCAGCTCACCACAACAGCAAACTAATGAAAAACTGTTTTTT; CDR3: CASSPQQQTNEKLFF
V: TRBV5-6; size: NA; length: 15; J: TRBJ2-1; D: TRBD2; DNA: TGTGCCAGCGGGGCCCAAGGACTAGCCGACAATGAGCAGTTCTTC; CDR3: CASGAQGLADNEQFF
V: TRBV15; size: once; length: 14; J: TRBJ2-5; D: NA; DNA: TGTGCCACCAGCGACTGGACAGACCAAGAGACCCAGTACTTC; CDR3: CATSDWTDQETQYF
V: TRBV14; size: NA; length: 17; J: TRBJ1-2; D: TRBD1; DNA: TGTGCCAGCAGCCAAACCACCGGGGCAGGGGGCTCTTTCGGCTACACCTTC; CDR3: CASSQTTGAGGSFGYTF
V: TRBV11-3; size: NA; length: 12; J: TRBJ1-1; D: NA; DNA: TGTGCCAGCAGCTTCATGAACACTGAAGCTTTCTTT; CDR3: CASSFMNTEAFF
V: TRBV6-1; size: many; length: 13; J: TRBJ1-2; D: NA; DNA: TGTGCCAGCAGTGTCCAGGGGCACTATGGCTACACCTTC; CDR3: CASSVQGHYGYTF
V: TRBV6-5; size: NA; length: 12; J: TRBJ1-1; D: NA; DNA: TGTGCCAGCAAGGGACCCGGCACTGAAGCTTTCTTT; CDR3: CASKGPGTEAFF
V: TRBV28; size: NA; length: 14; J: TRBJ1-1; D: NA; DNA: TGTGCCAGCAGCGATGGACAGAGGAACGCTGAAGCTTTCTTT; CDR3: CASSDGQRNAEAFF
V: TRBV5-1; size: NA; length: 14; J: TRBJ2-7; D: TRBD1; DNA: TGCGCCAGCTGCTTGGGGACAGGGACTATCGAGCAGTACTTC; CDR3: CASCLGTGTIEQYF
V: TRBV10-3; size: few; length: 15; J: TRBJ2-2; D: NA; DNA: TGTGCCATCAGCGTAGGGGAGACGAACACCGGGGAGCTGTTTTTT; CDR3: CAISVGETNTGELFF
V: TRBV15; size: NA; length: 13; J: TRBJ1-1; D: NA; DNA: TGTGCCACCAGCAGAGATGACGGAATAGGGGCTTTCTTT; CDR3: CATSRDDGIGAFF
V: TRBV14; size: NA; length: 17; J: TRBJ2-2; D: NA; DNA: TGTGCCAGCAGCCAAAGGGGCCTGGACACTTTCACCGGGGAGCTGTTTTTT; CDR3: CASSQRGLDTFTGELFF
V: TRBV6-5; size: NA; length: 13; J: TRBJ1-5; D: TRBD1; DNA: TGTGCCAGCAGCGGACAGGGGGGGCAGCCCCAGCATTTT; CDR3: CASSGQGGQPQHF
V: TRBV9; size: NA; length: 15; J: TRBJ1-1; D: TRBD1; DNA: TGTGCCAGCAGCGCGATCGGACAGGGGAACACTGAAGCTTTCTTT; CDR3: CASSAIGQGNTEAFF
V: TRBV7-8; size: NA; length: 15; J: TRBJ2-5; D: NA; DNA: TGTGCCAGCAGCTTAGGCCCTAGCGTACAAGAGACCCAGTACTTC; CDR3: CASSLGPSVQETQYF
V: TRBV6-5; size: NA; length: 13; J: TRBJ2-7; D: NA; DNA: TGTGCCAGCAGTCCTGACCCTTACAACGAGCAGTACTTC; CDR3: CASSPDPYNEQYF
V: TRBV7-8; size: few; length: 12; J: TRBJ2-5; D: NA; DNA: TGTGCCAGCAGGGCTAGGCGAGAGACCCAGTACTTC; CDR3: CASRARRETQYF
V: TRBV5-1; size: NA; length: 13; J: TRBJ1-2; D: TRBD1; DNA: TGCGCCAGCAGCTCCGGACAGGGTAATGGCTACACCTTC; CDR3: CASSSGQGNGYTF
V: TRBV27; size: NA; length: 16; J: TRBJ2-7; D: TRBD2; DNA: TGTGCCAGCATCCCCAGTTGGGGGGAGGGCCGGTACGAGCAGTACTTC; CDR3: CASIPSWGEGRYEQYF
V: TRBV5-4; size: NA; length: 12; J: TRBJ1-1; D: NA; DNA: TGTGCCAGCAGCTTGGCGGACACTGAAGCTTTCTTT; CDR3: CASSLADTEAFF
V: TRBV27; size: NA; length: 14; J: TRBJ1-1; D: TRBD1; DNA: TGTGCCAGCAGTTTACGGACAGGGCGCACTGAAGCTTTCTTT; CDR3: CASSLRTGRTEAFF